This T cell receptor (beta chain) was retrieved from a study of blood T cell repertoires in COVID-19. About the research overall: Sample material is recorded as cDNA or gDNA derived from T cells, B-cell-depleted T cells, or PBMCs.

V was clipped by 6 bases and J by 14 bases, with 18 bases between them. Germline V gives CDR1 SNHLY, CDR2 FYNNEI. CDR3 length: 12 residues. Study processing details: The authors estimated nucleated cell counts from reference gene primer amplification. Here immunoSEQ multiplex PCR was the method, and the copy in TCRdb shows in-frame clones only, minus some. From that table come the V and J calls and clone size; the DNA was used to work out D and trimming. The repertoire holds hundreds of thousands of clones, roughly nine tenths seen once, with 2.4% in the top ten. This sequence was found in a woman in her late teens or twenties who had recovered from COVID-19. The specimen was PBMCs or T cells enriched from blood (not recorded which). The V gene is TRBV2, the J gene TRBJ2-3, with D perhaps TRBD2 (5 bases). CDR3 loop: CASSPTGKGRYF. CDR3 nucleotides: TGTGCCAGCAGCCCCACCGGGAAGGGCAGGTATTTT.